The 26 T cell receptor beta chains below come from one sample, sequenced in a study of blood T cell repertoires in COVID-19. Repertoires were generated with immunoSEQ multiplex PCR, while TCRdb's copy carries only in-frame clones and drops some. Of around 100,000 clones listed, 70% to 90% were seen once; the top ten hold approximately 1.5%. Sequences were obtained from peripheral blood. The receptors come from a man aged 35 to 55 with acute or convalescent COVID-19.

The chain uses TRBV19 and TRBJ2-3, with D possibly matching TRBD2 (6 bases). Germline V gene data show CDR1 as LNHDA and CDR2 as SQIVND (reference sequence). V lost 3 bases and J lost 4, with 17 bases in between. This CDR3 is built from 16 residues. CDR3 coding DNA: TGTGCCAGTAGTATCGAGACTAGACGTGGTGCAGATACGCAGTATTTT. Translation: CASSIETRRGADTQYF. Together with reference TRBV19 and TRBJ2-3, the CDR3 gives the full variable domain: DGGITQSPKYLFRKEGQNVTLSCEQNLNHDAMYWYRQDPGQGLRLIYYSQIVNDFQKGDIAEGYSVSREKKESFPLTVTSAQKNPTAFYLCASSIETRRGADTQYFGPGTRLTVL.

The sample holds one count of this clone. The chain couples TRBV10-1 to TRBJ1-4; no definite D call. The CDR3 length is 12 residues. Germline CDR1 WNHNN, CDR2 SYGVQD (reference sequence). V lost 0 bases, J lost 10 bases, and 6 bases lay in between. CDR3 nucleotide sequence: TGCGCCAGCAGTGAGTCGAGTGGAAAACTGTTTTTT. Protein product: CASSESSGKLFF.

This chain links TRBV19 with TRBJ1-6; no clear D. Trimming shortened V by 7 bases and J by 6 bases, and 13 bases separated the two germline ends. Germline V gene sequence: CDR1 LNHDA, CDR2 SQIVND (reference sequence). The CDR3 consists of 14 residues. CDR3 DNA sequence: TGTGCCAGTACCAGTGGATGGAGTAATTCACCCCTCCACTTT. This sequence encodes CASTSGWSNSPLHF.

The rearrangement joins TRBV5-5 to TRBJ2-2; D gene uncertain. The germline gives CDR1 SGHKS, CDR2 YYEKEE (reference sequence). V was cut by 0 bases and J by 5 bases, with 5 bases left in between. This CDR3 is built from 13 residues. The CDR3 here is CASSLEPTGELFF. CDR3 DNA: TGTGCCAGCAGCTTGGAGCCAACCGGGGAGCTGTTTTTT.

Details on this clone: The CDR3 carries no conserved terminal phenylalanine or tryptophan, so it likely arises from a read error. The chain has TRBV6-6 and TRBJ1-2, with D possibly being TRBD1 (5 bases). This CDR3 contains 14 residues. Looked up from germline, CDR1 is MNHNY and CDR2 is SVGAGI (reference sequence). Trimming left V 3 bases short and J 7 bases short, with 15 bases between. The CDR3 nucleotides are TGTGCCAGCAGTTATCGGAGGGACGAGGGTGGCTACACCTCC. Encoded protein: CASSYRRDEGGYTS.

The chain couples TRBV18 to TRBJ1-1; 9 bases agree with TRBD1. This CDR3 has 16 residues. Germline assignment: CDR1 KGHSH and CDR2 LQKENI. Trimming cost V 3 bases and J 4 bases; bases outside gene matches: 9. CDR3 in DNA: TGTGCCAGCTCACCCCAGGGACAGGGCCCTAGCACTGAAGCTTTCTTT. This translates into CASSPQGQGPSTEAFF.

The chain carries TRBV7-3 and TRBJ2-5; D unclear. This CDR3 region has 13 residues. Germline V gene sequence: CDR1 SGHTA, CDR2 FQGTGA. V gave up 8 bases and J gave up 3 bases, with 13 bases separating them. The CDR3 is CASPPSAEETQYF. CDR3 coding DNA: TGTGCCAGCCCCCCCAGTGCTGAAGAGACCCAGTACTTC.

This chain uses TRBV28 with TRBJ1-4, with D uncertain. Trimming removed 7 bases from V and 3 bases from J, with 9 bases in between. CDR3 size: 13 residues. Looked up from germline, CDR1 is MDHEN and CDR2 is SYDVKM. DNA of the CDR3: TGTGCCAGCACCGCGGTCGCTAATGAAAAACTGTTTTTT. Translated: CASTAVANEKLFF.

This rearrangement joins TRBV19 to TRBJ1-6; D unresolved. Germline CDR1 LNHDA, CDR2 SQIVND (reference sequence). Trimming cost V 5 bases and J 0 bases, with 5 bases left between them. CDR3 length: 14 amino acids. CDR3 sequence reads: CASSFSSYNSPLHF. The CDR3 bases are TGTGCCAGTAGTTTCAGCTCCTATAATTCACCCCTCCACTTT.

This sequence joins TRBV6-5 and TRBJ2-7; tentative D call: TRBD2 (7 bases). In germline, CDR1 is MNHEY, CDR2 SVGAGI. V lost 0 bases, J lost 7 bases, and 16 bases lay in between. CDR3 length equals 15 residues. In DNA, the CDR3 is TGTGCCAGCAGTTACTCGGGGGGGCGGGTAAATGAGCAGTACTTC. It is translated as CASSYSGGRVNEQYF.

The chain carries TRBV15 and TRBJ2-3; 7 nucleotides align to TRBD1. The CDR3 is 15 amino acids. V shed 6 bases, J shed 3 bases, and the junction held 9 bases outside the gene matches. Germline CDR1 LNHNV, CDR2 YYDKDF (reference sequence). The CDR3 region is CATRLQGSGTDTQYF. CDR3 bases: TGTGCCACCAGGCTACAGGGGTCGGGAACAGATACGCAGTATTTT.

The gene calls are TRBV6-5 and TRBJ2-4; TRBD2 might be the D (5 bases). CDR1 is MNHEY and CDR2 is SVGAGI in the germline V gene. Trimming pared 5 bases from V and 1 base from J, leaving 12 bases between. The CDR3 contains 15 residues. The CDR3 here is CASSRGDRAKNIQYF. The CDR3 coding sequence is TGTGCCAGCAGTCGGGGAGATCGGGCCAAAAACATTCAGTACTTC.

This chain uses TRBV7-9 with TRBJ1-3; D is possibly TRBD1 (5 bases). Germline CDR1 SEHNR, CDR2 FQNEAQ (reference sequence). CDR3 size: 16 residues. V shed 4 bases and J shed 2 bases, with 15 bases lying between them. DNA for the CDR3: TGTGCCAGCAGCTCAGGGCTGGGGGGAACTGGAAACACCATATATTTT. It specifies CASSSGLGGTGNTIYF.

A few counts support this clone. The chain couples TRBV19 to TRBJ1-5; D remains ambiguous. Germline V lookup: CDR1 LNHDA, CDR2 SQIVND (reference sequence). V was pared by 1 base and J by 6 bases, with 13 bases between. The CDR3 is 15 residues long. CDR3 in DNA: TGTGCCAGTAGTATAGGAGGAGGCGGGGTTCAGCCCCAGCATTTT. This sequence encodes CASSIGGGGVQPQHF.

The chain employs TRBV29-1 and TRBJ2-7; tentative D call: TRBD2 (6 bases). This CDR3 has 12 residues. Looked up from germline, CDR1 is SQVTM and CDR2 is ANQGSEA. V lost 6 bases to trimming and J lost 6 bases, with 15 bases between them. CDR3 coding DNA: TGCAGCGTGGCCCCGGGGGTGGGCGAGCAGTACTTC. Translated, it gives CSVAPGVGEQYF.

The chain is built from TRBV18 and TRBJ2-7; possible D gene TRBD1, 6 bases. The germline V gene encodes CDR1 KGHSH and CDR2 LQKENI. V lost 4 bases to trimming and J lost 4 bases, with 20 bases between them. The CDR3 is 16 amino acids. CDR3 DNA: TGTGCCAGCTCACGGGACAACCGGCTTTCAATTTACGAGCAGTACTTC. This gives the protein CASSRDNRLSIYEQYF.

On this clone itself: Mismatch with germline at one junction end may stem from a read error. The same CDR3 also results from other DNA sequences found in this sample. The rearrangement uses TRBV4-1 and TRBJ1-2; possible D gene TRBD1, 5 bases. Per the germline V gene, CDR1 is MGHRA and CDR2 is YSYEKL. The CDR3 runs 15 residues. CDR3 residues: CASSQGAGYGYGYTF. CDR3 DNA sequence: TGCGCCAGCAGCCAAGGGGCAGGGTATGGCTATGGCTACACTTTC.

This clone was detected once. The chain has TRBV30 and TRBJ2-7, with TRBD2 matching 7 bases. J was trimmed by 7 bases and V by 5 bases; bases with no gene match: 14. Germline assignment: CDR1 GTSNPN and CDR2 SVGIG (reference sequence). The CDR3 has 14 residues. For the CDR3, the DNA is TGTGCCTGGGGGGGGACTACGGCCTTTGGAGAGCAGTACTTC. Its protein product is CAWGGTTAFGEQYF. Looking up the rest from reference TRBV30 and TRBJ2-7 gives the full variable domain: SQTIHQWPATLVQPVGSPLSLECTVEGTSNPNLYWYRQAAGRGLQLLFYSVGIGQISSEVPQNLSASRPQDRQFILSSKKLLLSDSGFYLCAWGGTTAFGEQYFGPGTRLTVT.

This clone was seen a handful of times. The V and J genes are TRBV6-5 and TRBJ2-3; perhaps TRBD2 as D (5 bases). The CDR3 spans 13 residues. V lost 5 bases to trimming and J lost 0 bases, with 6 bases between them. Germline lookup yields CDR1 MNHEY and CDR2 SVGAGI. The CDR3 is CASSPGSTDTQYF. The CDR3 bases are TGTGCCAGCAGTCCGGGGAGCACAGATACGCAGTATTTT.

V usage is TRBV5-5 and J usage is TRBJ1-1; 9 bases are shared with TRBD1. CDR1 and CDR2 from the germline V gene are SGHKS and YYEKEE (reference sequence). V shed 4 bases, J shed 1 base, and the junction held 5 bases outside the gene matches. The CDR3 extends over 15 amino acids. As DNA, the CDR3 is TGTGCCAGCAGCCGACAGGGGGTCCGGAACACTGAAGCTTTCTTT. Residues: CASSRQGVRNTEAFF.

The rearrangement links TRBV30 to TRBJ2-2; TRBD2 aligns across 11 bases. There are 16 residues in the CDR3. The J segment lost 2 bases and the V segment lost 5 bases, leaving 7 bases of the junction unmatched. CDR1 and CDR2 from the germline V gene are GTSNPN and SVGIG (reference sequence). This chain's CDR3 is CAWHPGLAVNTGELFF. Written as DNA, the CDR3 is TGTGCCTGGCACCCGGGACTAGCGGTCAACACCGGGGAGCTGTTTTTT.

This clone was observed a handful of times. The V gene is TRBV7-9, the J gene TRBJ2-7; a weak D match, TRBD2 (6 bases). The CDR3 has 16 residues. Trimming took off 5 bases at V and 3 bases at J, with 20 bases between the two ends. CDR1 and CDR2 from the germline V gene are SEHNR and FQNEAQ (reference sequence). The CDR3 reads CASSTWGEAKNYEQYF. In DNA, the CDR3 is TGTGCCAGCAGCACCTGGGGGGAAGCAAAAAACTACGAGCAGTACTTC.

Only one count was recorded for this clone. V usage is TRBV12-5 and J usage is TRBJ2-3; TRBD2 matches 9 bases. This CDR3 is 16 amino acids long. Germline lookup yields CDR1 LGHNT and CDR2 FRNRAP. V gave up 4 bases and J gave up 3 bases; unmatched junction bases: 8. The CDR3 here is CASGSIRSGGTDTQYF. In nucleotides, the CDR3 is TGTGCTAGTGGTTCCATTCGTAGCGGGGGAACAGATACGCAGTATTTT.

The chain uses TRBV7-9 and TRBJ2-2; D gene uncertain. CDR1 and CDR2 from the germline V gene are SEHNR and FQNEAQ (reference sequence). With 5 bases removed from V and 2 bases from J, the gap between germline ends came to 3 bases. CDR3 size: 12 residues. CDR3 DNA sequence: TGTGCCAGCAGCCATAACACCGGGGAGCTGTTTTTT. This encodes CASSHNTGELFF.

The chain recombines TRBV15 with TRBJ2-1, with D tentatively TRBD2 (5 bases). The length of the CDR3 is 16 residues. Per the germline V gene, CDR1 is LNHNV and CDR2 is YYDKDF (reference sequence). V lost 4 bases and J lost 4, with 17 bases in between. CDR3 protein: CATSISLRTSYNEQFF. For the CDR3, the DNA is TGTGCCACCAGCATATCGCTTAGGACTTCTTACAATGAGCAGTTCTTC. Together with reference TRBV15 and TRBJ2-1, the CDR3 gives the full variable domain: DAMVIQNPRYQVTQFGKPVTLSCSQTLNHNVMYWYQQKSSQAPKLLFHYYDKDFNNEADTPDNFQSRRPNTSFCFLDIRSPGLGDTAMYLCATSISLRTSYNEQFFGPGTRLTVL.

J is TRBJ2-1 and V is TRBV5-6, with 9 bases matching TRBD1. The germline gives CDR1 SGHDT, CDR2 YYEEEE. The V segment lost 4 bases and the J segment 2 bases; nucleotides outside the gene matches: 4. This CDR3 comprises 15 residues. The CDR3 loop is CASSRGTGPYNEQFF. DNA of the CDR3: TGTGCCAGCAGCCGCGGGACAGGGCCCTACAATGAGCAGTTCTTC.